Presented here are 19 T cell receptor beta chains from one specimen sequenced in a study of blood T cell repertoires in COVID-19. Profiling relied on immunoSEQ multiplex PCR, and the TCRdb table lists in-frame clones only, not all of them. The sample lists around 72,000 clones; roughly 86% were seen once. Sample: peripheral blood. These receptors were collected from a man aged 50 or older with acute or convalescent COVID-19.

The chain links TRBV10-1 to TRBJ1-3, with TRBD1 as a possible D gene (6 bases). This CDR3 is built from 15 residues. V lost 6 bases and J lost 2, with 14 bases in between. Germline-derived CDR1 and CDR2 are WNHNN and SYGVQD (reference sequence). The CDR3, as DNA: TGCGCCAGCAGCTCTACCGGGACACCTGGAAACACCATATATTTT. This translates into CASSSTGTPGNTIYF.

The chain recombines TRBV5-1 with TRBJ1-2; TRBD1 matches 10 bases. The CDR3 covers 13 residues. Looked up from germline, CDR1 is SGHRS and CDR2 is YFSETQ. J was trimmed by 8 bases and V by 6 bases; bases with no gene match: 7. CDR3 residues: CASTFDRGLGYTF. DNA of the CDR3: TGCGCCAGCACTTTTGACAGGGGGCTCGGCTACACCTTC.

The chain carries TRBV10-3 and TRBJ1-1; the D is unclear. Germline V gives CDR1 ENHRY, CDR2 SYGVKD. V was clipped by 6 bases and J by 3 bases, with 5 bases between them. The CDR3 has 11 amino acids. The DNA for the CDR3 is TGTGCCATCAGCCAGGACACTGAAGCTTTCTTT. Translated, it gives CAISQDTEAFF.

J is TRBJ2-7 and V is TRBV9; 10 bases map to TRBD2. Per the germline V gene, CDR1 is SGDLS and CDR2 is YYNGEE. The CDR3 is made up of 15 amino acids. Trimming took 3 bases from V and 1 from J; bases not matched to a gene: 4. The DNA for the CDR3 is TGTGCCAGCAGCGCGGGACTAGCGAGTTCCTACGAGCAGTACTTC. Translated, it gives CASSAGLASSYEQYF.

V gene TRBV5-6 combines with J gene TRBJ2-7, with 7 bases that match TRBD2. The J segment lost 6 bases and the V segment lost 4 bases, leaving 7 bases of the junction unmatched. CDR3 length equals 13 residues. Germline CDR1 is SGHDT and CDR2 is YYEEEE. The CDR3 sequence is CASSPGLVPEQYF. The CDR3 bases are TGTGCCAGCAGCCCCGGACTAGTTCCCGAGCAGTACTTC.

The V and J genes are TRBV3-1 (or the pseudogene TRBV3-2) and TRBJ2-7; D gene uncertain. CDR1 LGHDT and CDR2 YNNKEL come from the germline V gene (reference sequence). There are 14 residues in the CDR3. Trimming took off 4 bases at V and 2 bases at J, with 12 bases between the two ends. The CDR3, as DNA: TGTGCCAGCAGCCCCTACCTACTGGCCTACGAGCAGTACTTC. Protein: CASSPYLLAYEQYF.

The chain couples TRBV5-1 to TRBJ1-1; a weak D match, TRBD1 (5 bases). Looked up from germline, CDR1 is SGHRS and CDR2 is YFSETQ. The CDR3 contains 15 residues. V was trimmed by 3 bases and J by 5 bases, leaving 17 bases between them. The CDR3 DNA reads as TGCGCCAGCAGCTACGGGGGGACCGGAGTTACTGAAGCTTTCTTT. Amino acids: CASSYGGTGVTEAFF.

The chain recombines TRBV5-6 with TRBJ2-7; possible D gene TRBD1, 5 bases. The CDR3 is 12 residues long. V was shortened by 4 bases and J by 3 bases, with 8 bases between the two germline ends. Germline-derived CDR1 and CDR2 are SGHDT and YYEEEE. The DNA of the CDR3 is TGTGCCAGCAGCCGAACAGGCTACGAGCAGTACTTC. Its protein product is CASSRTGYEQYF.

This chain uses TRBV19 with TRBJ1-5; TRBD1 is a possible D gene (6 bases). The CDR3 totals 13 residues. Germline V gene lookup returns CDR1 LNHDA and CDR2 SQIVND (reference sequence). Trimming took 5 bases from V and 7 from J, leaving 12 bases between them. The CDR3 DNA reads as TGTGCCAGTAGTGTCCAGGGGAACCAGCCCCAGCATTTT. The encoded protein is CASSVQGNQPQHF.

The CDR3 reads CASSLAGNTGELFF. CDR3 nucleotides: TGTGCCAGCAGTTTAGCGGGGAACACCGGGGAGCTGTTTTTT. V is TRBV27 and J is TRBJ2-2; possibly TRBD2 for D (5 bases). Germline-derived CDR1 and CDR2 are MNHEY and SMNVEV (reference sequence). The CDR3 contains 14 residues. Trimming shortened V by 2 bases and J by 1 base, and 5 bases separated the two germline ends.

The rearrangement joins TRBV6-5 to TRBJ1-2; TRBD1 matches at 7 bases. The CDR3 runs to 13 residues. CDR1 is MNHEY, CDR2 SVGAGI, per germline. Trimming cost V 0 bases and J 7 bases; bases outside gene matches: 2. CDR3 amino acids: CASSYSPGGGYTF. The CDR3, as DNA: TGTGCCAGCAGTTACTCTCCAGGGGGTGGCTACACCTTC.

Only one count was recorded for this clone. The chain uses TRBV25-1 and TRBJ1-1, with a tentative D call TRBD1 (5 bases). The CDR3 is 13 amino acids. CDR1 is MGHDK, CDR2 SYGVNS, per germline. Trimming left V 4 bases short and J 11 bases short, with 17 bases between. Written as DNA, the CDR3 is TGTGCCAGCAGTGTTTCCTCCGGTGGGGGGGCTTTCTTT. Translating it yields CASSVSSGGGAFF.

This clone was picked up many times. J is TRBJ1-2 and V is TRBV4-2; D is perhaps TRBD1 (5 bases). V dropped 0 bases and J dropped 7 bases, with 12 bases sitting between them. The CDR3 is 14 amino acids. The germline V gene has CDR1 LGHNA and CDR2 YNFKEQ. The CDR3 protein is CASSQEGGTAGYTF. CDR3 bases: TGTGCCAGCAGCCAAGAGGGGGGTACGGCTGGCTACACCTTC.

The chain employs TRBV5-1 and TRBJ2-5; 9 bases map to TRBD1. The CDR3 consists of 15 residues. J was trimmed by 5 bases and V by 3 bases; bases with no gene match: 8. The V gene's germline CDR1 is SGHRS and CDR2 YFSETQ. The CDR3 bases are TGCGCCAGCAGCTGGGGGACAGGGTCGTTGGAGACCCAGTACTTC. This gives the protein CASSWGTGSLETQYF.

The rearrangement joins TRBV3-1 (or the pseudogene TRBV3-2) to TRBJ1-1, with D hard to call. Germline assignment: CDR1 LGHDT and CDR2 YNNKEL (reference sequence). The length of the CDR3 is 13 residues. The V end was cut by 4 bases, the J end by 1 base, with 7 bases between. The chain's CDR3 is CASSLEQNTEAFF. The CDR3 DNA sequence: TGTGCCAGCAGCCTCGAGCAGAACACTGAAGCTTTCTTT.

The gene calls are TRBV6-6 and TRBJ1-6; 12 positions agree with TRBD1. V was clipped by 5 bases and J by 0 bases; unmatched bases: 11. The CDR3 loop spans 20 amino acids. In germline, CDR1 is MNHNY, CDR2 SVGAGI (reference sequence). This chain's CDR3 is CASSHPGQGAMSSYNSPLHF. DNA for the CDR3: TGTGCCAGCAGTCATCCGGGACAGGGGGCTATGAGCTCCTATAATTCACCCCTCCACTTT.

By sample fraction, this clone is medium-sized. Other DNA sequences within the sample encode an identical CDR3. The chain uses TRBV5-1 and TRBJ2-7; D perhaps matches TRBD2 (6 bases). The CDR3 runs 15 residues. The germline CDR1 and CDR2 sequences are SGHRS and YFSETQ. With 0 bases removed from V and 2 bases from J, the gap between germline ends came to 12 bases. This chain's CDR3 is CASSLAGTGAYEQYF. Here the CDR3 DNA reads TGCGCCAGCAGCTTGGCCGGTACGGGGGCCTACGAGCAGTACTTC.

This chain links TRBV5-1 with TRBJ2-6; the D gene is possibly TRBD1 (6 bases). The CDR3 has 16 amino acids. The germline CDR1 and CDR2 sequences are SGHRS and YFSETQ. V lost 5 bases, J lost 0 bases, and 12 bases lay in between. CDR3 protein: CASSTGTTSGANVLTF. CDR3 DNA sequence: TGCGCCAGCAGTACCGGGACAACCTCTGGGGCCAACGTCCTGACTTTC.

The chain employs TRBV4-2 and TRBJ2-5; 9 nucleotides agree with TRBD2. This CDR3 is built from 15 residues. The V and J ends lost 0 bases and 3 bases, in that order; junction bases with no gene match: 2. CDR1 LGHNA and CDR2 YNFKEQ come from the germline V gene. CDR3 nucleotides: TGTGCCAGCAGCCAAGATTCTAGCGGGGAAGAGACCCAGTACTTC. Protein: CASSQDSSGEETQYF.